This passage covers 2 T cell receptor beta chains from one sample sequenced in a study of blood T cell repertoires in COVID-19. The repertoire was sequenced with immunoSEQ multiplex PCR; TCRdb's copy has only in-frame clones and lacks some. The sample consists of fewer than 200,000 clones, 92% of them appearing once. Sequencing was carried out using peripheral blood. Receptors originate from a man aged 30-40 years with COVID-19, enrolled during active disease.

The CDR3 DNA reads TGTGCCAGCAGCTTGGGCAGAAACCAGTTCTTC. Translation gives CASSLGRNQFF. The chain links TRBV5-6 to TRBJ2-1; unclear D gene. Trimming pared 0 bases from V and 13 bases from J, leaving 8 bases between. CDR3 length: 11 amino acids. The V gene's germline CDR1 is SGHDT and CDR2 YYEEEE.

V is TRBV21-1 and J is TRBJ1-2; the D segment call TRBD1 is taken from the table without a DNA check. TRBV21-1 is assigned pseudogene status. There are 16 residues in the CDR3. CDR3 DNA: TGTGCCAGCAGCGTACGACAGGGGAATAAGTACTATGGCTACACCTTC. Translation gives CASSVRQGNKYYGYTF.